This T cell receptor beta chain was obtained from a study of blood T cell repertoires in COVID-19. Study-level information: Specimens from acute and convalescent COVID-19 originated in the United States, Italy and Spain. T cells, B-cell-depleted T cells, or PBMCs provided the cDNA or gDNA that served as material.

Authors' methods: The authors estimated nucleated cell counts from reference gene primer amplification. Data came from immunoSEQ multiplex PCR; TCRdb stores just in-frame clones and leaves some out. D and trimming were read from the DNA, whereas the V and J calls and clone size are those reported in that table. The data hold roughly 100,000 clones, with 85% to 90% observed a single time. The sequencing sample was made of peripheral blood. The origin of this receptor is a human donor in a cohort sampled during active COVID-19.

CDR3 sequence: CAIPRGKETQYF. In DNA, the CDR3 is TGCGCCATTCCTAGGGGGAAAGAGACCCAGTACTTC. V usage is TRBV23-1 and J usage is TRBJ2-5; D may be TRBD1 (6 bases). TRBV23-1 is assigned to the ORF class and has an uncertain function. The CDR3 is 12 amino acids. Deletions cut 10 bases from V and 3 bases from J, with 12 bases between.